Each of the 25 T cell receptor beta chains below was sequenced from the same sample in a study of CD8+ T cells in alopecia areata. Extraction and reverse transcription of RNA yielded cDNA as the sequencing template. The repertoire was sequenced with immunoSEQ multiplex PCR; TCRdb's copy has only in-frame clones and lacks some. Seen here are 90,000 to 130,000 clones, 50% to 70% observed once, and the top ten hold over 20%. The sample taken for sequencing was NKG2D-low CD8+ T cells sorted from blood. These TCRs come from a human donor with alopecia areata.

The chain couples TRBV5-1 to TRBJ1-1; no definite D call. Germline assignment: CDR1 SGHRS and CDR2 YFSETQ. V lost 2 bases and J lost 1, with 9 bases in between. The CDR3 has 14 amino acids. The chain's CDR3 is CASSFREPNTEAFF. DNA of the CDR3: TGCGCCAGCAGCTTCCGGGAACCGAACACTGAAGCTTTCTTT.

The chain is built from TRBV27 and TRBJ2-7, with a tentative D call TRBD2 (6 bases). With 2 bases removed from V and 2 bases from J, the gap between germline ends came to 13 bases. This CDR3 contains 15 residues. From germline, CDR1 is MNHEY and CDR2 SMNVEV (reference sequence). The CDR3 is CASSLSLAYPYEQYF. The DNA for the CDR3 is TGTGCCAGCAGTTTAAGCCTAGCGTATCCCTACGAGCAGTACTTC.

This clone came up a few times. The rearrangement joins TRBV6-5 to TRBJ2-1; D gene ambiguous. From germline, CDR1 is MNHEY and CDR2 SVGAGI. CDR3 length equals 12 residues. Trimming took off 0 bases at V and 7 bases at J, with 4 bases between the two ends. CDR3 coding DNA: TGTGCCAGCAGTTACTCGGCTAATGAGCAGTTCTTC. Translating gives CASSYSANEQFF.

The chain recombines TRBV27 with TRBJ1-6; 7 bases match TRBD1. Germline V gene sequence: CDR1 MNHEY, CDR2 SMNVEV (reference sequence). This CDR3 is 15 amino acids long. V lost 4 bases and J lost 11; bases outside the gene matches: 11. CDR3 nucleotide sequence: TGTGCCAGCAGTTCTTCCGGGACAGCCTGGGCACCCCTCCACTTT. Encoded protein: CASSSSGTAWAPLHF.

A note on this clone: The junction departs from germline at one end; a sequencing error may be responsible. The chain joins TRBV9 to TRBJ2-1; 14 nucleotides match TRBD2. The germline V gene encodes CDR1 SGDLS and CDR2 YYNGEE. This CDR3 is 14 amino acids long. CDR3 residues: CASSVGGGLAGEVF. The CDR3 DNA reads as TGTGCCAGCAGCGTAGGCGGGGGACTAGCGGGAGAGGTCTTC.

The V and J genes are TRBV27 and TRBJ2-3; D is possibly TRBD1 (6 bases). Germline lookup yields CDR1 MNHEY and CDR2 SMNVEV (reference sequence). The CDR3 runs to 16 residues. Trimming left V 3 bases short and J 4 bases short, with 17 bases between. The CDR3 spells CASSFRVGGTSDTQYF. CDR3 DNA sequence: TGTGCCAGCAGTTTTAGGGTAGGGGGAACCTCAGATACGCAGTATTTT.

The chain couples TRBV28 to TRBJ1-5; no clear D. The CDR3 length is 13 residues. Germline values: CDR1 MDHEN, CDR2 SYDVKM. The ends were cut back, 3 bases at V and 7 bases at J, with 10 bases in the middle. CDR3 sequence: CASSFLILQPQHF. Written as DNA, the CDR3 is TGTGCCAGCAGTTTCCTTATACTGCAGCCCCAGCATTTT.

The chain carries TRBV9 and TRBJ2-1, with TRBD1 matching over 7 bases. Germline V gene sequence: CDR1 SGDLS, CDR2 YYNGEE. The CDR3 loop spans 12 amino acids. V was clipped by 5 bases and J by 9 bases; unmatched bases: 5. The CDR3 DNA follows: TGTGCCAGCAGTGGAACAGGGGCTGAGCAGTTCTTC. Encoded protein: CASSGTGAEQFF.

V usage is TRBV7-9 and J usage is TRBJ2-2, with D possibly being TRBD2 (5 bases). This CDR3 is built from 13 residues. Germline loops: CDR1 SEHNR, CDR2 FQNEAQ (reference sequence). V shed 8 bases and J shed 4 bases, with 11 bases lying between them. The CDR3 region is CASSRGPTGELFF. CDR3 bases: TGTGCCAGCTCGAGAGGGCCCACCGGGGAGCTGTTTTTT.

This sequence joins TRBV5-1 and TRBJ2-5; D is uncertain. The CDR3 runs 12 residues. Trimming shortened V by 4 bases and J by 3 bases, and 7 bases separated the two germline ends. Germline loops: CDR1 SGHRS, CDR2 YFSETQ. In nucleotides, the CDR3 is TGCGCCAGCAGCGGGCTTGAAGAGACCCAGTACTTC. Translating gives CASSGLEETQYF.

The J gene is TRBJ2-5, the V gene TRBV5-1, with no clear D. This CDR3 has 13 residues. Trimming took off 4 bases at V and 5 bases at J, with 12 bases between the two ends. CDR1 is SGHRS, CDR2 YFSETQ, per germline. The CDR3 nucleotides read TGCGCCAGCAGCATAAGTCCAAGTGAGACCCAGTACTTC. Translating gives CASSISPSETQYF.

This clone was counted only a few times. The chain uses TRBV4-1 and TRBJ1-5; possible D gene TRBD1, 5 bases. From germline, CDR1 is MGHRA and CDR2 YSYEKL. Trimming stripped 4 bases from V and 7 bases from J, with 17 bases between. This CDR3 contains 15 residues. The CDR3 loop reads CASSLLPGEGQPQHF. In DNA form, the CDR3 reads TGCGCCAGCAGCCTCCTGCCGGGGGAGGGACAGCCCCAGCATTTT.

This clone was found a few times. The chain combines TRBV7-9 with TRBJ2-1, with D perhaps TRBD2 (5 bases). Trimming took 4 bases from V and 5 from J, leaving 15 bases between them. CDR1 is SEHNR and CDR2 is FQNEAQ in the germline V gene (reference sequence). The CDR3 runs 15 residues. CDR3 protein: CASSSAESRDNEQFF. CDR3 bases: TGTGCCAGCAGCTCAGCGGAGTCGCGGGACAATGAGCAGTTCTTC. The complete variable domain, with remaining parts taken from reference TRBV7-9 and TRBJ2-1, reads DTGVSQNPRHKITKRGQNVTFRCDPISEHNRLYWYRQTLGQGPEFLTYFQNEAQLEKSRLLSDRFSAERPKGSFSTLEIQRTEQGDSAMYLCASSSAESRDNEQFFGPGTRLTVL.

This sequence joins TRBV4-1 and TRBJ2-7, with a weak D call TRBD2 (5 bases). Germline V gene lookup returns CDR1 MGHRA and CDR2 YSYEKL. CDR3 length: 15 residues. Trimming left V 5 bases short and J 4 bases short, with 18 bases between. The CDR3 here is CASSGRLSIGYEQYF. The CDR3 coding sequence is TGCGCCAGCAGCGGCAGACTATCTATCGGGTACGAGCAGTACTTC.

The chain uses TRBV12-5 and TRBJ1-5; the D gene is possibly TRBD1 (5 bases). Trimming cost V 7 bases and J 5 bases, with 15 bases left between them. This CDR3 has 14 amino acids. The V gene's germline CDR1 is LGHNT and CDR2 FRNRAP. CDR3 sequence: CASAGAGRDQPQHF. For the CDR3, the DNA is TGTGCTAGTGCCGGGGCCGGGAGGGATCAGCCCCAGCATTTT.

The chain carries TRBV5-1 and TRBJ2-1; the D is unclear. V lost 2 bases to trimming and J lost 2 bases, with 8 bases between them. Germline assignment: CDR1 SGHRS and CDR2 YFSETQ. The length of the CDR3 is 14 residues. The CDR3: CASSLATPYNEQFF. The CDR3 DNA follows: TGCGCCAGCAGCTTAGCGACACCCTACAATGAGCAGTTCTTC.

This chain joins TRBV7-3 and TRBJ2-1; D gene ambiguous. In germline, CDR1 is SGHTA, CDR2 FQGTGA. There are 12 residues in the CDR3. V lost 4 bases and J lost 5, with 6 bases in between. The CDR3: CASSSVNNEQFF. CDR3 DNA sequence: TGTGCCAGCAGCTCTGTAAACAATGAGCAGTTCTTC.

CDR3 amino acids: CASSDTLLLGNIQYF. CDR3 bases: TGTGCCAGCAGCGATACACTTCTGCTAGGGAACATTCAGTACTTC. The chain joins TRBV11-2 to TRBJ2-4; D unclear. This CDR3 is built from 15 residues. From germline, CDR1 is SGHAT and CDR2 FQNNGV. Trimming removed 5 bases from V and 7 bases from J, with 18 bases in between.

This clone came up a few times. The V gene is TRBV5-4, the J gene TRBJ2-3; unclear D gene. CDR1 is SGHNT and CDR2 is YYREEE in the germline V gene (reference sequence). The CDR3 is 11 amino acids. Between the trimmed V and J ends, which lost 2 bases and 7 bases, there was a span of 5 bases. The CDR3 region is CASSFGNTQYF. The CDR3 DNA reads as TGTGCCAGCAGCTTCGGCAATACGCAGTATTTT. Full variable domain (missing parts from reference TRBV5-4 and TRBJ2-3): ETGVTQSPTHLIKTRGQQVTLRCSSQSGHNTVSWYQQALGQGPQFIFQYYREEENGRGNFPPRFSGLQFPNYSSELNVNALELDDSALYLCASSFGNTQYFGPGTRLTVL.

The gene calls are TRBV29-1 and TRBJ2-1; TRBD1 matches 8 bases. Trimming cost V 4 bases and J 7 bases; bases outside gene matches: 6. The CDR3 consists of 13 residues. CDR1 SQVTM and CDR2 ANQGSEA come from the germline V gene. This CDR3 reads CSVAGQGGNEQFF. CDR3 DNA sequence: TGCAGCGTTGCTGGACAGGGCGGGAATGAGCAGTTCTTC.

The rearrangement links TRBV2 to TRBJ1-1, with 10 bases aligning to TRBD1. This CDR3 region has 19 residues. CDR1 and CDR2 (germline): SNHLY, FYNNEI. The junction had 19 bases not matched to a gene; V was cut back by 8 bases and J by 1 base. CDR3 DNA sequence: TGTGCCAGCCCATTCTACCCGGGACAGGGGAGAACTGGGAACACTGAAGCTTTCTTT. Amino acid sequence: CASPFYPGQGRTGNTEAFF.

J is TRBJ2-7 and V is TRBV6-5; D is ambiguous. V lost 4 bases to trimming and J lost 0 bases, with 10 bases between them. There are 14 residues in the CDR3. Germline V gene lookup returns CDR1 MNHEY and CDR2 SVGAGI. CDR3 sequence (DNA): TGTGCCAGCAGTTTATTGGAGAGCTCCTACGAGCAGTACTTC. Encoded protein: CASSLLESSYEQYF.

This sequence joins TRBV28 and TRBJ2-5, with 9 bases that match TRBD2. The V segment lost 8 bases and the J segment 1 base; nucleotides outside the gene matches: 5. This CDR3 has 14 residues. From germline, CDR1 is MDHEN and CDR2 SYDVKM. The CDR3 DNA reads TGTGCCAGCTCGGTGACTAGCGGCCAAGAGACCCAGTACTTC. Translated, it gives CASSVTSGQETQYF.

V and J are TRBV4-1 and TRBJ2-1; D unclear. The CDR3 extends over 13 amino acids. Trimming removed 1 base at V and 12 bases at J, with 13 bases between. Germline values: CDR1 MGHRA, CDR2 YSYEKL. CDR3 nucleotide sequence: TGCGCCAGCAGCCAAGCAGGCGTCGACGGGCAGTTCTTC. Translating it yields CASSQAGVDGQFF.

The chain carries TRBV10-2 and TRBJ1-2; D gene uncertain. The V gene lost 2 bases and the J gene lost 4 bases, with 8 bases spanning the gap. Per the germline V gene, CDR1 is WSHSY and CDR2 is SAAADI. This CDR3 comprises 13 residues. The CDR3 region has the DNA TGCGCCAGCAGTGAGCTGGGCCTCTATGGCTACACCTTC. Protein product: CASSELGLYGYTF.